The T cell receptor (beta chain) under discussion was sequenced for a study of cytomegalovirus exposure and HLA in healthy donors. Study background: Inside one of the first data releases sat around 80 million unique TCRs taken from HLA-typed donors.

J lost 2 bases, V lost 7 bases, and 4 bases had no gene match. Per the germline V gene, CDR1 is SQVTM and CDR2 is ANQGSEA. This CDR3 has 13 amino acids. A multiplex PCR was run with 60 Vbeta primers and 13 Jbeta primers. TCRdb's table, derived via immunoSEQ multiplex PCR, lists solely in-frame clones and lacks some. The profile shows 150,000 or so clones, roughly 80% of them singletons. As concerns this clone: The antigen remains unidentified.

Regarding the study as a whole: CMV serostatus alone was available as immune exposure information. An analysis that was carried out later associated 16,000 or so TCR beta sequences with HLA alleles at 0.05 false discovery rate.

The sample taken for sequencing was PBMCs. This chain uses TRBV29-1 with TRBJ1-4; TRBD1 matches 7 bases. This clonotype was obtained from a man aged 35-49 years in good health and CMV-seropositive. The CDR3 DNA reads as TGCAGCGCTCAGGGACAGACTAATGAAAAACTGTTTTTT. This encodes CSAQGQTNEKLFF. The entire variable domain, with the rest obtained from reference TRBV29-1 and TRBJ1-4, is as follows: SAVISQKPSRDICQRGTSLTIQCQVDSQVTMMFWYRQQPGQSLTLIATANQGSEATYESGFVIDKFPISRPNLTFSTLTVSNMSPEDSSIYLCSAQGQTNEKLFFGSGTQLSVL.